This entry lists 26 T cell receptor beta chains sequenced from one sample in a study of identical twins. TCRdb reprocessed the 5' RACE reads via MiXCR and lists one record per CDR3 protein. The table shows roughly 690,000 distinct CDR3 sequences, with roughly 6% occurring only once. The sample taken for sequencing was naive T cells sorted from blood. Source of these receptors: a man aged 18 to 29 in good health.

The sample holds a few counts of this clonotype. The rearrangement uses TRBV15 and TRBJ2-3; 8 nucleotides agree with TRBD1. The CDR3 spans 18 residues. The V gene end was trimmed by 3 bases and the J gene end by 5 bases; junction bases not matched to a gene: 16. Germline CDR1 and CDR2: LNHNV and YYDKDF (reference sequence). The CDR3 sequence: CATSSDLAEDRVKDTQYF. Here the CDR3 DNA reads TGTGCCACCAGCAGTGATCTAGCCGAGGACAGGGTAAAAGATACGCAGTATTTT.

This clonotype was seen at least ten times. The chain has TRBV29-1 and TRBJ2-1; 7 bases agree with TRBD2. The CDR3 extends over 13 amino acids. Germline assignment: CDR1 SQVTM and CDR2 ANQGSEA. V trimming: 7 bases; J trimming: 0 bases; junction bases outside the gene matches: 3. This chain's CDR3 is CSAGGRSYNEQFF. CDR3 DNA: TGCAGCGCGGGAGGTCGCTCCTACAATGAGCAGTTCTTC.

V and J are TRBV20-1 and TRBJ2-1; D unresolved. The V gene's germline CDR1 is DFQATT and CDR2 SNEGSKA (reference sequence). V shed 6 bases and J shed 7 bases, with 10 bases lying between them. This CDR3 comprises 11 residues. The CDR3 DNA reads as TGCAGTGCACCGCTCCGTAATGAGCAGTTCTTC. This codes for CSAPLRNEQFF.

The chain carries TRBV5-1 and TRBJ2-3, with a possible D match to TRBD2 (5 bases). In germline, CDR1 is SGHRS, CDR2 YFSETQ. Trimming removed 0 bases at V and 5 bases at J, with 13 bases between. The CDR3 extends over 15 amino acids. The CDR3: CASSLEASHRDTQYF. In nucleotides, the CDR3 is TGCGCCAGCAGCTTGGAGGCTAGCCACAGAGATACGCAGTATTTT.

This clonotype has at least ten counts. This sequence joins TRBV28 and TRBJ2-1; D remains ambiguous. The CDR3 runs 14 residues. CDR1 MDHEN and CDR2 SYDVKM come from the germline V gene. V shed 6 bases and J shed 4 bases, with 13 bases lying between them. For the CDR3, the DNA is TGTGCCAGCAGCCCCGAGTTGGGGTACAATGAGCAGTTCTTC. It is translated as CASSPELGYNEQFF.

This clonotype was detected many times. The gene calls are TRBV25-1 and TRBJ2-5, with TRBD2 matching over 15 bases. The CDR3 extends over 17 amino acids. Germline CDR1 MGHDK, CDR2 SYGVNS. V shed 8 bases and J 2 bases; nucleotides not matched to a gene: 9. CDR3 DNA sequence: TGTGCCAGCGCGGGGACTAGCGGGAGGCCAAGACAAGAGACCCAGTACTTC. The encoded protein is CASAGTSGRPRQETQYF.

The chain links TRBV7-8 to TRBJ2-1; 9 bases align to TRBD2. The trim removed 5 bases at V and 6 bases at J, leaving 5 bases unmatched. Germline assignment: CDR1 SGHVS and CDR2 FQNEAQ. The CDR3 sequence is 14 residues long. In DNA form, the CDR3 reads TGTGCCAGCAGCCCCCGGCGGGGGGGCAATGAGCAGTTCTTC. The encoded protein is CASSPRRGGNEQFF.

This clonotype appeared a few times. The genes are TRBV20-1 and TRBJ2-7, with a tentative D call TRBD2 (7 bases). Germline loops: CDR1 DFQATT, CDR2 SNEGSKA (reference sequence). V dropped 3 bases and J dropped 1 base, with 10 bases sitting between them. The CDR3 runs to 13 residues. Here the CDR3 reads CSARRGGSYEQYV. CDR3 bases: TGCAGTGCTAGGAGGGGGGGATCCTACGAGCAGTACGTC.

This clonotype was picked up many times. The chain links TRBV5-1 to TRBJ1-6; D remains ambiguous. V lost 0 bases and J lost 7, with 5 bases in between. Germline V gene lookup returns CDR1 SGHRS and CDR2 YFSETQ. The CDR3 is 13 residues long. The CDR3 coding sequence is TGCGCCAGCAGCTTGGACGGGAATTCACCCCTCCACTTT. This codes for CASSLDGNSPLHF.

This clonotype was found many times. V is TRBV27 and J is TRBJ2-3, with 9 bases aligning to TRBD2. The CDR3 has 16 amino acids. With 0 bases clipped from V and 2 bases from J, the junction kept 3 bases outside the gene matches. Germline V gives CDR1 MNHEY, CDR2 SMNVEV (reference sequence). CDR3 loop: CASSLSSGRITDTQYF. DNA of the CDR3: TGTGCCAGCAGTTTATCGAGCGGGAGGATCACAGATACGCAGTATTTT.

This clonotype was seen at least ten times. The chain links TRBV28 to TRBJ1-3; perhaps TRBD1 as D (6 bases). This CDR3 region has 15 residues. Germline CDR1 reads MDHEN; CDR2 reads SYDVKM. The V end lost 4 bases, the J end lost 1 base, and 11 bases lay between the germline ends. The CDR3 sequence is CASSSGDMSGNTIYF. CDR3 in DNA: TGTGCCAGCAGTTCAGGGGACATGTCTGGAAACACCATATATTTT.

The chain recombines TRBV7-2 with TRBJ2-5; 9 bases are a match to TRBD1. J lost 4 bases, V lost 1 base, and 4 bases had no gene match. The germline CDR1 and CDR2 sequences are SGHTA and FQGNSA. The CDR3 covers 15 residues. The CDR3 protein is CASSLGTGDRETQYF. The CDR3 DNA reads TGTGCCAGCAGCTTAGGGACAGGGGATCGAGAGACCCAGTACTTC.

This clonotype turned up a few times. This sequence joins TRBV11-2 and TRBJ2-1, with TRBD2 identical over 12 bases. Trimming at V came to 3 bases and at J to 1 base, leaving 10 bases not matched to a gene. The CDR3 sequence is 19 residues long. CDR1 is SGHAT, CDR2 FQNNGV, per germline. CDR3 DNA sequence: TGTGCCAGCAGCTTCCCTTTGACTAGCGGGAGCGGTTCCTACAATGAGCAGTTCTTC. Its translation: CASSFPLTSGSGSYNEQFF.

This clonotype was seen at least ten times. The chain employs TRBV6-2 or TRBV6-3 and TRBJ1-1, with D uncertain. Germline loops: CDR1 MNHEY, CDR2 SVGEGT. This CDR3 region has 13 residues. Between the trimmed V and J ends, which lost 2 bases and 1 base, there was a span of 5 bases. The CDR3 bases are TGTGCCAGCAGTTACGTCCCGAACACTGAAGCTTTCTTT. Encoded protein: CASSYVPNTEAFF.

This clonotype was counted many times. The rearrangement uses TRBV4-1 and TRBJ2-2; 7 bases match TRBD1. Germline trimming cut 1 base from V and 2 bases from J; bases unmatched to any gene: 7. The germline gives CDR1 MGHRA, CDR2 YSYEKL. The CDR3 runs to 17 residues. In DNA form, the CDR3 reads TGCGCCAGCAGCCAAGTTCGCGCAGGGGGTAACACCGGGGAGCTGTTTTTT. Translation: CASSQVRAGGNTGELFF.

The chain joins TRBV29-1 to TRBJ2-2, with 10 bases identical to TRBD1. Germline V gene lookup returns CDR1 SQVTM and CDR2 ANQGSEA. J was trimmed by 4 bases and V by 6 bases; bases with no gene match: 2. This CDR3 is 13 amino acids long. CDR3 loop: CSVGQGSTGELFF. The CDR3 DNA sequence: TGCAGCGTGGGACAGGGGAGCACCGGGGAGCTGTTTTTT.

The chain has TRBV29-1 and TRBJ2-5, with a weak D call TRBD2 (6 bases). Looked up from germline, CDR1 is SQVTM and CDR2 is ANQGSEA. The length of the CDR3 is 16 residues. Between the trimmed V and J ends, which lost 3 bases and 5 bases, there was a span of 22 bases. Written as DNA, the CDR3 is TGCAGCGTTGATAATTTATCTGGGGGGTCCAGGGAGACCCAGTACTTC. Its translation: CSVDNLSGGSRETQYF.

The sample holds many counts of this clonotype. CDR3 amino acids: CASSYTGQETEKLFF. CDR3 DNA sequence: TGTGCCAGCAGTTACACCGGACAGGAGACTGAAAAACTGTTTTTT. The V gene is TRBV6-5, the J gene TRBJ1-4; 7 bases map to TRBD1. The CDR3 loop spans 15 amino acids. The J segment lost 7 bases and the V segment lost 2 bases, leaving 7 bases of the junction unmatched. From germline, CDR1 is MNHEY and CDR2 SVGAGI.

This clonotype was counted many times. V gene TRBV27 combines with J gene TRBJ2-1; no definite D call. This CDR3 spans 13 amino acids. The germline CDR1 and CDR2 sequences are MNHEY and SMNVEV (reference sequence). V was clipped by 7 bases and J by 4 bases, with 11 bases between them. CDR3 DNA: TGTGCCAGCAAACCGGACGAGTACAATGAGCAGTTCTTC. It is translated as CASKPDEYNEQFF.

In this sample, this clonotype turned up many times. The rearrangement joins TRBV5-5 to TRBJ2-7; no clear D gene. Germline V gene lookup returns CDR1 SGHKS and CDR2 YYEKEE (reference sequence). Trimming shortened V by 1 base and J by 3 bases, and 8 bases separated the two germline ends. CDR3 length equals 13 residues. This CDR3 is CASSLKGLYEQYF. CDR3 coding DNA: TGTGCCAGCAGCTTGAAAGGTCTCTACGAGCAGTACTTC.

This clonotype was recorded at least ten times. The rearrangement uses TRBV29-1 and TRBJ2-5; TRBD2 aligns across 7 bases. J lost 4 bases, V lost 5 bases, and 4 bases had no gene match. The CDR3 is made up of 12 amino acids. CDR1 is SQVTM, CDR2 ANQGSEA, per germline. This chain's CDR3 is CSVSGTAETQYF. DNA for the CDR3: TGCAGCGTTAGCGGGACGGCAGAGACCCAGTACTTC.

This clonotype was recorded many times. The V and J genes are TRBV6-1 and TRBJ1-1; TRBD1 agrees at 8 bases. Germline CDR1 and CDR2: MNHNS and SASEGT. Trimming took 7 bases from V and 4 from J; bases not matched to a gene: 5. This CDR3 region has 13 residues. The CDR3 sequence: CASKQQGGTEAFF. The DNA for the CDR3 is TGTGCCAGCAAACAACAGGGGGGCACTGAAGCTTTCTTT.

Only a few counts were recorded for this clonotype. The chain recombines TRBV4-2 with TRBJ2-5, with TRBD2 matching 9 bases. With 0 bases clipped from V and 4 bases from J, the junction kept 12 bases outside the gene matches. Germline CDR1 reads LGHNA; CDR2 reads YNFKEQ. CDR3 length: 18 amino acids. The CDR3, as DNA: TGTGCCAGCAGCCAAGAGGGAGTAGCGGGAGCAACGGGAGAGACCCAGTACTTC. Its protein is CASSQEGVAGATGETQYF.

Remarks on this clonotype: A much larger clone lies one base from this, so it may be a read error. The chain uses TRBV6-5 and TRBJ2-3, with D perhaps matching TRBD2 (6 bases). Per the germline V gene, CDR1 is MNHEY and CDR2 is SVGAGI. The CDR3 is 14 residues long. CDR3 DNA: TGTGCCAGCAGTTACTCGGACTACACAGATACGCAGTTTTTT. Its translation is CASSYSDYTDTQFF.

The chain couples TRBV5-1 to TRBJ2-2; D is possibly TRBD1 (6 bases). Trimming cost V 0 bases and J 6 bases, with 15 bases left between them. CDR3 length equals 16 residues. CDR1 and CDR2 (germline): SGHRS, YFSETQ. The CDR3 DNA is TGCGCCAGCAGCTTGGCTGGCAGGGGATCCCCCGGGGAGCTGTTTTTT. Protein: CASSLAGRGSPGELFF.

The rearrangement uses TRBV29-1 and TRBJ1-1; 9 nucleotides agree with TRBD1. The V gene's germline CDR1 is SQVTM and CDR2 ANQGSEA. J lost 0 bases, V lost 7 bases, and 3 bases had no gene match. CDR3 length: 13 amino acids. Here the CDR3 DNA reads TGCAGCGGGGGGACAGGGATGAACACTGAAGCTTTCTTT. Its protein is CSGGTGMNTEAFF.